This TCR beta chain was sequenced in a study of CD8+ T cells in alopecia areata. Study details: Treated patients took oral tofacitinib at 5 to 10 mg twice daily. Study results and caveats: Compared with normal scalp, lesional scalp had higher clonality and more expanded CD8+ clones. Scalp sequencing captures resident alphabeta T cells of normal skin too.

About this clone: Its antigen is still unknown.

This CDR3 is built from 16 residues. V lost 6 bases, J lost 1 base, and 22 bases lay in between. The germline V gene has CDR1 SQVTM and CDR2 ANQGSEA. Extraction of RNA preceded its reverse transcription into cDNA, which served as the sequencing template. Some clones are missing from TCRdb's copy, which holds only in-frame ones; the method was immunoSEQ multiplex PCR. The sample shows 150,000 to 200,000 clones, approximately 65% of them seen only once. Obtained from alopecia areata patients were lesional scalp punch biopsies along with peripheral blood. The chain joins TRBV29-1 to TRBJ2-7; no firm D call. The sequencing here drew on CD8+ T cells sorted from blood, taken at week 0. The clonotype comes from a human donor with alopecia areata. DNA of the CDR3: TGCAGCGTCGGCCTCCCTACCGGGTCCGATTCCTACGAGCAGTACTTC. Protein sequence: CSVGLPTGSDSYEQYF.